This TCR beta chain was sequenced for a study of identical twins. Overall study findings and caveats: Within cord blood, abundant beta clonotypes carried fewer insertions, but memory repertoires showed no such trend.

This clonotype was seen more than once but under ten times. Its specificity is unknown. Template switching added a universal primer site; cDNA carried unique molecular identifiers. TCRdb recomputed calls from the 5' RACE reads with MiXCR, one row per CDR3 protein. The sample carries under 900,000 distinct CDR3 sequences, roughly an eighth recorded once. Germline loops: CDR1 SGDLS, CDR2 YYNGEE. The CDR3 loop spans 15 amino acids. The V gene end was trimmed by 4 bases and the J gene end by 5 bases; junction bases not matched to a gene: 10. These data also formed part of another study, on yellow fever vaccine responses in identical twins.

The clonotype comes from a woman under 30 in good health. This chain connects TRBV9 to TRBJ1-2; 8 bases are a match to TRBD1. Material for sequencing was PBMCs. CDR3 residues: CASSLSGTGEYGYTF. As DNA, the CDR3 is TGTGCCAGCAGCTTATCCGGGACAGGAGAGTATGGCTACACCTTC.